This T cell receptor (beta chain) was captured by sequencing in a study of human thymus T cells. Comments on this clone: What it recognizes is unknown.

Study observations and caveats: Blood and thymic repertoires both appeared biased in V and J gene usage.

Thymus tissue was removed during corrective cardiac surgery. This table comes from immunoSEQ multiplex PCR, and its TCRdb copy is limited to in-frame clones, with some not included. The data hold approximately 70,000 clones, with roughly 95% observed a single time. The sequenced sample was thymus tissue. The TCR sequence derives from a girl less than two years old with a congenital heart defect but otherwise immunologically healthy.

The CDR3 nucleotides are TGTGCCAGCGTAGTGAGGGGGAATTACAATGAGCAGTTCTTC. It codes for CASVVRGNYNEQFF. This chain joins TRBV5-5 and TRBJ2-1; possibly TRBD1 for D (6 bases). The CDR3 extends over 14 amino acids. The ends were cut back, 7 bases at V and 4 bases at J, with 15 bases in the middle. Germline V gene lookup returns CDR1 SGHKS and CDR2 YYEKEE (reference sequence).